The next 21 T cell receptor beta chains were all read from a single sample in a study of CD8+ T cells in alopecia areata. It was cDNA, reverse transcribed from extracted RNA, that served as the sequencing template. Assay: immunoSEQ multiplex PCR; the TCRdb copy retains only in-frame clones and omits some. This table has about 180,000 clones, 51% appearing once. Described treatment: oral pan-JAK inhibitor, 5-10 mg twice daily. The sequencing here drew on CD8+ T cells sorted from blood, taken at approximately week 52, from a patient treated with tofacitinib. These TCRs come from a human donor with alopecia areata.

The chain is built from TRBV6-6 and TRBJ1-6; 9 bases map to TRBD1. In germline, CDR1 is MNHNY, CDR2 SVGAGI (reference sequence). This CDR3 contains 15 residues. J was trimmed by 8 bases and V by 1 base; bases with no gene match: 3. The CDR3 loop reads CASSYWGQGDSPLHF. DNA for the CDR3: TGTGCCAGCAGTTACTGGGGACAGGGCGATTCACCCCTCCACTTT.

The rearrangement links TRBV9 to TRBJ2-3; D may be TRBD1 (6 bases). The germline V gene encodes CDR1 SGDLS and CDR2 YYNGEE. CDR3 size: 14 residues. Between the trimmed V and J ends, which lost 2 bases and 5 bases, there was a span of 12 bases. Here the CDR3 DNA reads TGTGCCAGCAGCGTCCTGGGGGCGGAAGATACGCAGTATTTT. It specifies CASSVLGAEDTQYF.

The J gene is TRBJ1-1, the V gene TRBV29-1, with D perhaps matching TRBD1 (5 bases). The V end lost 7 bases, the J end lost 1 base, and 19 bases lay between the germline ends. CDR3 length: 15 amino acids. Germline loops: CDR1 SQVTM, CDR2 ANQGSEA. The CDR3 DNA reads TGCAGCGGGGGACCGAGCGGGCCTTCGAACACTGAAGCTTTCTTT. Protein: CSGGPSGPSNTEAFF.

This clone was observed a handful of times. This chain uses TRBV9 with TRBJ2-7; D might be TRBD1 (5 bases). V was cut by 0 bases and J by 0 bases, with 7 bases left in between. There are 14 residues in the CDR3. CDR1 SGDLS and CDR2 YYNGEE come from the germline V gene. CDR3 sequence: CASSVEDSSYEQYF. The CDR3 DNA reads TGTGCCAGCAGCGTAGAAGACAGCTCCTACGAGCAGTACTTC.

This chain joins TRBV2 and TRBJ2-5; 8 nucleotides match TRBD1. V gave up 6 bases and J gave up 2 bases; unmatched junction bases: 8. CDR3 length equals 15 residues. Germline V gene sequence: CDR1 SNHLY, CDR2 FYNNEI. The CDR3 sequence is CASRKDRGPQETQYF. In nucleotides, the CDR3 is TGTGCCAGCAGAAAAGACAGGGGACCTCAAGAGACCCAGTACTTC.

This clone showed up just a few times. V is TRBV7-2 and J is TRBJ2-1, with D unresolved. Germline V CDR1 and CDR2: SGHTA, FQGNSA. Between the trimmed V and J ends, which lost 8 bases and 7 bases, there was a span of 15 bases. The CDR3 has 13 amino acids. The CDR3 sequence is CASAASRRNEQFF. The CDR3 DNA sequence: TGTGCCAGCGCGGCATCACGAAGGAATGAGCAGTTCTTC.

The genes are TRBV6-5 and TRBJ2-5; D is uncertain. Trimming removed 8 bases at V and 7 bases at J, with 14 bases between. The germline V gene has CDR1 MNHEY and CDR2 SVGAGI. The CDR3 runs to 12 residues. CDR3 region: CASQSGPGTQYF. The CDR3 DNA is TGTGCCAGCCAATCGGGTCCCGGGACCCAGTACTTC.

The chain joins TRBV27 to TRBJ1-6; unclear D gene. The CDR3 loop spans 14 amino acids. Germline CDR1 reads MNHEY; CDR2 reads SMNVEV (reference sequence). V was trimmed by 2 bases and J by 5 bases, leaving 7 bases between them. The CDR3 is CASSLNMNNSPLHF. CDR3 sequence (DNA): TGTGCCAGCAGTTTAAACATGAATAATTCACCCCTCCACTTT.

The chain has TRBV15 and TRBJ2-5; D call uncertain. V lost 3 bases and J 5 bases, leaving 7 bases between the germline ends. Germline CDR1 LNHNV, CDR2 YYDKDF (reference sequence). CDR3 length equals 12 residues. DNA of the CDR3: TGTGCCACCAGCAGCCTTAAGGAGACCCAGTACTTC. Translating it yields CATSSLKETQYF.

This clone has just a few counts. The V call is TRBV7-8, the J call TRBJ1-1; 9 nucleotides match TRBD1. J gave up 5 bases and V 5 bases, and 3 bases lay outside the gene matches. In germline, CDR1 is SGHVS, CDR2 FQNEAQ. This CDR3 comprises 13 residues. CDR3 amino acids: CASSRDRATEAFF. DNA for the CDR3: TGTGCCAGCAGCCGGGACAGGGCAACTGAAGCTTTCTTT.

This chain uses TRBV5-1 with TRBJ1-6; D uncertain. Trimming shortened V by 4 bases and J by 5 bases, and 19 bases separated the two germline ends. CDR3 size: 17 residues. Germline V gene lookup returns CDR1 SGHRS and CDR2 YFSETQ. As DNA, the CDR3 is TGCGCCAGCAGCCTGGCGGGTGGACCTATAAATAATTCACCCCTCCACTTT. Its protein is CASSLAGGPINNSPLHF.

In its sample, this clone was seen once. CDR3 in amino acids: CASSKQGEYGYTF. The CDR3, as DNA: TGTGCCAGCAGCAAACAGGGAGAGTATGGCTACACCTTC. The V gene is TRBV9, the J gene TRBJ1-2; TRBD1 might be the D (6 bases). This CDR3 contains 13 residues. The V gene's germline CDR1 is SGDLS and CDR2 YYNGEE. V was pared by 4 bases and J by 5 bases, with 12 bases between.

This clone was detected a few times. The genes are TRBV29-1 and TRBJ1-1, with D possibly TRBD1 on 5 matching bases. Germline-derived CDR1 and CDR2 are SQVTM and ANQGSEA. CDR3 length: 13 residues. The V end lost 3 bases, the J end lost 7 bases, and 15 bases lay between the germline ends. The CDR3 sequence: CSVEPIKGFEAFF. CDR3 DNA: TGCAGCGTTGAGCCTATAAAGGGGTTTGAAGCTTTCTTT.

J is TRBJ1-1 and V is TRBV5-6, with D hard to call. The V and J ends lost 4 bases and 11 bases respectively, with 18 bases between them. The CDR3 covers 13 residues. The germline gives CDR1 SGHDT, CDR2 YYEEEE. CDR3 sequence reads: CASSPMTGTMAFF. The CDR3 nucleotides read TGTGCCAGCAGCCCAATGACTGGAACGATGGCTTTCTTT.

This chain connects TRBV4-1 to TRBJ2-7, with D unclear. The CDR3 is 13 amino acids. Germline values: CDR1 MGHRA, CDR2 YSYEKL. Trimming stripped 0 bases from V and 3 bases from J, with 6 bases between. The CDR3, as DNA: TGCGCCAGCAGCCAAGATCTGGGCTACGAGCAGTACTTC. This translates into CASSQDLGYEQYF.

The rearrangement uses TRBV29-1 and TRBJ2-2, with 8 bases lining up with TRBD1. The V gene end was trimmed by 3 bases and the J gene end by 6 bases; junction bases not matched to a gene: 3. Germline V gene data show CDR1 as SQVTM and CDR2 as ANQGSEA. The CDR3 is made up of 13 amino acids. The CDR3: CSVDLQGAGELFF. DNA of the CDR3: TGCAGCGTTGACCTACAGGGGGCCGGGGAGCTGTTTTTT.

The chain couples TRBV30 to TRBJ2-3; D gene uncertain. Per the germline V gene, CDR1 is GTSNPN and CDR2 is SVGIG (reference sequence). The CDR3 is 12 amino acids. V lost 5 bases, J lost 1 base, and 7 bases lay in between. The chain's CDR3 is CAWSEGTDTQYF. CDR3 sequence (DNA): TGTGCCTGGTCTGAAGGCACAGATACGCAGTATTTT.

The chain joins TRBV4-3 to TRBJ1-1; weak D call: TRBD1 (5 bases). Trimming cost V 4 bases and J 3 bases, with 15 bases left between them. Germline lookup yields CDR1 LGHNA and CDR2 YSLEER. The CDR3 is 15 residues long. Here the CDR3 reads CASSPTGGLDTEAFF. For the CDR3, the DNA is TGCGCCAGCAGCCCAACCGGGGGTTTGGACACTGAAGCTTTCTTT.

This rearrangement joins TRBV7-2 to TRBJ2-3; the D gene is possibly TRBD1 (5 bases). V was shortened by 1 base and J by 0 bases, with 11 bases between the two germline ends. This CDR3 is 16 amino acids long. Germline V gene sequence: CDR1 SGHTA, CDR2 FQGNSA. The CDR3 DNA follows: TGTGCCAGCAGCTTAGGACAGTACCCGAGCACAGATACGCAGTATTTT. Its translation is CASSLGQYPSTDTQYF.

The rearrangement links TRBV11-2 to TRBJ2-7; 8 bases fit TRBD1. From germline, CDR1 is SGHAT and CDR2 FQNNGV. The CDR3 is 15 amino acids. J was trimmed by 1 base and V by 6 bases; bases with no gene match: 8. This CDR3 is CASRSGQGASYEQYF. The CDR3 nucleotides read TGTGCCAGCAGGAGCGGTCAGGGGGCTTCCTACGAGCAGTACTTC.

A few counts support this clone. The chain uses TRBV13 and TRBJ1-2, with 7 bases matching TRBD1. The germline CDR1 and CDR2 sequences are PRHDT and FYEKMQ (reference sequence). The length of the CDR3 is 14 residues. V gave up 4 bases and J gave up 8 bases; unmatched junction bases: 10. CDR3 nucleotides: TGTGCCAGCAGCTCCCAGGGGGGGGGCGACGGCTACACCTTC. Translating gives CASSSQGGGDGYTF.